This TCR beta chain originates from a study of OX40 agonist ivuxolimab in advanced cancers. A word on this clone: Its antigen is not identified.

Assay: immunoSEQ multiplex PCR; the TCRdb copy retains only in-frame clones and omits some. The sample lists 55,000 to 65,000 clones; approximately 91% were seen once. The CDR3 is 17 amino acids. The junction had 8 bases not matched to a gene; V was cut back by 1 base and J by 1 base. CDR1 is MNHEY and CDR2 is SMNVEV in the germline V gene (reference sequence). Study-level results: Among the lowest levels of clonal expansion were found in partial responders at 0.1-3.0 mg/kg.

This material consisted of CD4+ or CD8+ T cells sorted from blood, taken in a trial of the OX40 agonist ivuxolimab. The rearrangement uses TRBV27 and TRBJ2-3; 7 positions match TRBD2. This sequence originates from an adult with an advanced solid tumor such as melanoma, head and neck, liver or kidney cancer. The CDR3, as DNA: TGTGCCAGCAGTTTATTGGGGGGGGGACTCCGCACAGATACGCAGTATTTT. It encodes CASSLLGGGLRTDTQYF.